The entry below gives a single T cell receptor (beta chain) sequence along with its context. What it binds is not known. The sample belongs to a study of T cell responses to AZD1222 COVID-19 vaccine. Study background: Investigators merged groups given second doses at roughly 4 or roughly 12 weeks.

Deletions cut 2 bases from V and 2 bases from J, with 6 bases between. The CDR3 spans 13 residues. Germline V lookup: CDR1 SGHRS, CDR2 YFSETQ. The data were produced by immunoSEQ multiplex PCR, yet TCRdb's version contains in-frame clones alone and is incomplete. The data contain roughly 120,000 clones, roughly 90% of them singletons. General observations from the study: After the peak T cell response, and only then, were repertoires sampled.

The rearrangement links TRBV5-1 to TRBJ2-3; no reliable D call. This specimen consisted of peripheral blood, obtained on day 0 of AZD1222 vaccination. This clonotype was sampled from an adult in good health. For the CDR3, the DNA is TGCGCCAGCAGCTTCTTTACCACAGATACGCAGTATTTT. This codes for CASSFFTTDTQYF.